The present T cell receptor (beta chain) was sequenced within a study of blood T cells in healthy people across ages. Findings of the study overall: The fall in TCR beta diversity per million T cells was roughly linear with age. The diversity estimates, figures obtained from one million T cells, were considered underestimates.

V lost 6 bases to trimming and J lost 4 bases, with 16 bases between them. This CDR3 is 15 amino acids long. The germline V gene has CDR1 SGHAT and CDR2 FQNNGV. The second PCR ran about 6 to 12 cycles with a sample-barcoded 5' primer and J-beta primers. All samples gave at least 2.5 million CDR3-containing paired-end reads. TCRdb re-derived calls from the 5' RACE reads in MiXCR, one entry per CDR3 protein. There are about 830,000 distinct CDR3 sequences in the sample; 58% occur only once, and roughly 20% lies in the top ten. RNA extraction gave at least 5 micrograms of total RNA per sample. As concerns this clonotype: Its antigen is not identified.

This receptor was identified in a man younger than 45 in good health. This chain links TRBV11-2 with TRBJ2-1, with a weak D call TRBD2 (7 bases). The sample consisted of blood. The CDR3 DNA sequence: TGTGCCAGCAGGGGTGGGGGGGGGCGATACAATGAGCAGTTCTTC. It encodes CASRGGGGRYNEQFF. The variable domain in full, with the rest retrieved from reference TRBV11-2 and TRBJ2-1, is EAGVAQSPRYKIIEKRQSVAFWCNPISGHATLYWYQQILGQGPKLLIQFQNNGVVDDSQLPKDRFSAERLKGVDSTLKIQPAKLEDSAVYLCASRGGGGRYNEQFFGPGTRLTVL.